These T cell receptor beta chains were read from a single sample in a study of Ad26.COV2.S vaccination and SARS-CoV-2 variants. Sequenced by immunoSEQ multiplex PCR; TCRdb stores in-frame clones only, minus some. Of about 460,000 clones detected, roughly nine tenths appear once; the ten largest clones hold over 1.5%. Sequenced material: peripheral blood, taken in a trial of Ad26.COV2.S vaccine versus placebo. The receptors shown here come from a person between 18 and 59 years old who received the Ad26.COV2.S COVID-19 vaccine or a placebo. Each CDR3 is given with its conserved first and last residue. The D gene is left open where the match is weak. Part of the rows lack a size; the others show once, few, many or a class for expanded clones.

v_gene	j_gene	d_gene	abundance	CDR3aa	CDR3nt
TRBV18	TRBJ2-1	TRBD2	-	CASSPSWLAGDNEQFF	TGTGCCAGCTCACCATCGTGGCTAGCGGGAGACAATGAGCAGTTCTTC
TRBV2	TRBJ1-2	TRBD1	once	CASSFRDRDYGYTF	TGTGCCAGCAGTTTCAGGGACAGGGACTATGGCTACACCTTC
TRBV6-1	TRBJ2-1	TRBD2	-	CASSGPGTSGRKSSYNEQFF	TGTGCCAGCAGTGGACCCGGGACTAGCGGACGTAAAAGCTCCTACAATGAGCAGTTCTTC
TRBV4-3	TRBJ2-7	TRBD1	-	CASSQGTGDSREQYF	TGCGCCAGCAGCCAAGGGACAGGGGATTCTCGGGAGCAGTACTTC
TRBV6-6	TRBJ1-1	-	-	CASAAYTEAFF	TGTGCCTCAGCGGCTTACACTGAAGCTTTCTTT
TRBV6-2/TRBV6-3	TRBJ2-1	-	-	CASSTGRKYSYNEQFF	TGTGCCAGCAGTACCGGACGGAAGTATTCCTACAATGAGCAGTTCTTC
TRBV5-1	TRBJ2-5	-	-	CASSLSRGSETQYF	TGCGCCAGCAGCTTGTCTCGGGGGTCGGAGACCCAGTACTTC
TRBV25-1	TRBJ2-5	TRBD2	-	CASSGRLAGGVRETQYF	TGTGCCAGCAGTGGCCGACTAGCGGGGGGTGTTCGGGAGACCCAGTACTTC
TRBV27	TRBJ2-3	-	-	CASRKRRVGYGTDTQYF	TGTGCCAGCAGAAAACGTCGGGTGGGATACGGCACAGATACGCAGTATTTT
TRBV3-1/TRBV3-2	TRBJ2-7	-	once	CASSPSLPSYEQYF	TGTGCCAGCAGCCCGAGTCTACCCTCCTACGAGCAGTACTTC
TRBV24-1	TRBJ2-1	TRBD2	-	CATSESAGASYNEQFF	TGTGCCACCAGTGAGTCAGCGGGGGCCTCCTACAATGAGCAGTTCTTC
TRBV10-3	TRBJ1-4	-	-	CAISEWSTNEKLFF	TGTGCCATCAGTGAGTGGTCAACTAATGAAAAACTGTTTTTT
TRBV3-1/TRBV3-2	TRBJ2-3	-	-	CASSQGLATDTQYF	TGTGCCAGCAGCCAAGGGCTAGCGACCGATACGCAGTATTTT
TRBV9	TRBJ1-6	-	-	CASSVDSEYSPLHF	TGTGCCAGCAGCGTGGACAGCGAATATTCACCCCTCCACTTT
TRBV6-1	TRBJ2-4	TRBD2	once	CASRSTSGKNIQYF	TGTGCCAGCAGATCTACTAGCGGTAAAAACATTCAGTACTTC
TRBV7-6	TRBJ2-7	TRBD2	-	CASSMGLAYEQYF	TGTGCCAGCAGCATGGGACTAGCTTACGAGCAGTACTTC
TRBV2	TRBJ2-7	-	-	CASKGGDHEQYF	TGTGCCAGCAAGGGGGGGGACCACGAGCAGTACTTC
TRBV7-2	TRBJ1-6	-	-	CASSTSNSPLHF	TGTGCCAGCAGCACAAGTAATTCACCCCTCCACTTT
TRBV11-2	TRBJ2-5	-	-	CASSLASPQYF	TGTGCCAGCAGCTTAGCCTCACCCCAGTACTTC
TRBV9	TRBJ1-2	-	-	CASERSGAYGYTF	TGTGCCAGCGAAAGATCGGGGGCCTATGGCTACACCTTC
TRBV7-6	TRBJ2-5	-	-	CASSFDAKETQYF	TGTGCCAGCAGCTTCGACGCCAAAGAGACCCAGTACTTC
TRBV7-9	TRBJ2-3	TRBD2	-	CATNLAGSTDTQYF	TGTGCCACTAATCTAGCGGGGAGCACAGATACGCAGTATTTT
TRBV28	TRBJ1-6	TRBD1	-	CASSPWTGVSNSPLHF	TGTGCCAGCAGTCCCTGGACAGGGGTGAGTAATTCACCCCTCCACTTT
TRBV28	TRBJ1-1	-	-	CASSLRLSNTEAFF	TGTGCCAGCAGTTTACGCCTGTCGAACACTGAAGCTTTCTTT
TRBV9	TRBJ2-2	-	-	CASSVVGDNTGELFF	TGTGCCAGCAGCGTAGTCGGGGATAACACCGGGGAGCTGTTTTTT
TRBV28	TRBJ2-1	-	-	CASYQPGADNEQFF	TGTGCCAGCTACCAACCGGGAGCGGACAATGAGCAGTTCTTC
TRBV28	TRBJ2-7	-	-	CASSTTGLRPYEQYF	TGTGCCAGCAGTACAACGGGACTGCGGCCCTACGAGCAGTACTTC
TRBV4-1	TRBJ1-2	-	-	CASSQTTGANWGYTF	TGCGCCAGCAGCCAAACCACCGGGGCTAATTGGGGCTACACCTTC
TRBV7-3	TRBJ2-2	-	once	CASSLSGGNTGELFF	TGTGCCAGCAGCTTAAGTGGGGGAAACACCGGGGAGCTGTTTTTT
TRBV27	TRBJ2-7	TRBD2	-	CASGIAGRSYEQYF	TGTGCCAGCGGTATAGCGGGTCGATCCTACGAGCAGTACTTC
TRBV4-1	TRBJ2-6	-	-	CASSQTTNIRGSHSGANVLTF	TGCGCCAGCAGCCAAACCACTAACATTAGGGGCTCCCACTCTGGGGCCAACGTCCTGACTTTC
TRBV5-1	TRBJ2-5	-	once	CASSLESGTTETQYF	TGCGCCAGCAGCTTGGAGTCTGGGACCACGGAGACCCAGTACTTC
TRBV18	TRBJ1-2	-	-	CASSLGTLGDYGYTF	TGTGCCAGCTCTCTCGGGACCCTTGGGGACTATGGCTACACCTTC
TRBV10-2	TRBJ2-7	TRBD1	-	CACRQGNEQYF	TGCGCCTGCCGACAGGGGAACGAGCAGTACTTC
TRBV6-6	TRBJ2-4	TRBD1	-	CASSSPPGQAIIQYF	TGTGCCAGCAGCTCACCCCCGGGACAGGCGATTATTCAGTACTTC
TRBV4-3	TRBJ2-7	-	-	CASSQDTGPFGHEQYF	TGCGCCAGCAGCCAAGATACAGGCCCTTTTGGCCACGAGCAGTACTTC
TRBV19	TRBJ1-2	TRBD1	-	CASSTGQGGFYGYTF	TGTGCCAGTAGTACGGGACAGGGGGGATTCTATGGCTACACCTTC
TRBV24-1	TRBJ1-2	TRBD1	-	CATSDPPRDRGGGYTF	TGTGCCACCAGTGACCCCCCCCGGGACAGGGGAGGTGGCTACACCTTC
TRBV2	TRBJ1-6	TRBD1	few	CASSESTGVNSPLHF	TGTGCCAGCAGTGAGTCTACAGGGGTTAATTCACCCCTCCACTTT
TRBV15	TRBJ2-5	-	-	CATSRDMGAGETQYF	TGTGCCACCAGCAGAGATATGGGTGCAGGAGAGACCCAGTACTTC
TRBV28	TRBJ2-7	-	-	CASRREYEQYF	TGTGCCAGCAGGCGAGAATACGAGCAGTACTTC
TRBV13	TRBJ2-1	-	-	CASSQRGVRGEQFF	TGTGCCAGCAGCCAGCGAGGGGTCCGCGGTGAGCAGTTCTTC
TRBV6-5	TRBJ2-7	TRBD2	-	CAATSGSYEQYF	TGTGCTGCGACTAGCGGGTCTTACGAGCAGTACTTC
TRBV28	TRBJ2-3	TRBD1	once	CASSFRTGSTDTQYF	TGTGCCAGCAGTTTTCGGACAGGGAGCACAGATACGCAGTATTTT
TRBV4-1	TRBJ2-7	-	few	CASSRQTTGSSYEQYF	TGCGCCAGCAGCCGCCAAACGACAGGTAGCTCCTACGAGCAGTACTTC
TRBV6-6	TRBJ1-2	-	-	CASRGLNYGYTF	TGTGCCAGCAGGGGGCTCAACTATGGCTACACCTTC
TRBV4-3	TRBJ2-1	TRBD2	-	CASSQDEDVAKSGGADNEQFF	TGCGCCAGCAGCCAAGACGAAGATGTCGCCAAAAGCGGGGGGGCCGACAATGAGCAGTTCTTC
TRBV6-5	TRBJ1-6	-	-	CASKTEGLGNSPLHF	TGTGCCAGCAAAACAGAAGGTCTCGGTAATTCACCCCTCCACTTT